These 9 T cell receptor beta chains were all obtained from the same sample, sequenced in a study of T cell changes during pregnancy in multiple sclerosis. Using immunoSEQ multiplex PCR, the repertoire was profiled, and TCRdb retains in-frame clones only, with some absent. Among 25,000 to 35,000 clones listed, approximately 90% were seen once. The sample in question was CD8+ T cells from peripheral blood mononuclear cells, obtained in the first trimester of pregnancy. These TCRs come from a female donor with multiple sclerosis, enrolled in a pregnancy study.

The chain links TRBV5-6 to TRBJ1-2; 12 bases agree with TRBD1. Germline CDR1 reads SGHDT; CDR2 reads YYEEEE. Unmatched junction bases numbered 14, after V lost 3 bases and J lost 5 bases. This CDR3 spans 18 amino acids. CDR3 coding DNA: TGTGCCAGCAGCTCCGAGGTGGGACAGGGGGCGATAGGGTATGGCTACACCTTC. It translates to CASSSEVGQGAIGYGYTF.

The chain combines TRBV4-2 with TRBJ2-7, with TRBD2 identical over 7 bases. Germline V gene lookup returns CDR1 LGHNA and CDR2 YNFKEQ. The CDR3 extends over 15 amino acids. J lost 7 bases, V lost 4 bases, and 13 bases had no gene match. The chain's CDR3 is CASSPTSEILVEQYF. The DNA of the CDR3 is TGTGCCAGCAGCCCCACTAGCGAAATCTTAGTAGAGCAGTACTTC.

The chain joins TRBV9 to TRBJ1-1; a possible D gene is TRBD1 (5 bases). Germline-derived CDR1 and CDR2 are SGDLS and YYNGEE. Trimming took 4 bases from V and 10 from J, leaving 14 bases between them. The CDR3 covers 12 residues. For the CDR3, the DNA is TGTGCCAGCAGCCCCGGGGGGGTTGGAGCTTTCTTT. Translation gives CASSPGGVGAFF.

This clone has just one count. This sequence joins TRBV5-1 and TRBJ2-3, with D perhaps TRBD2 (6 bases). The CDR3 has 16 residues. The germline V gene has CDR1 SGHRS and CDR2 YFSETQ. The germline V and J ends were trimmed by 0 bases and 2 bases, with 13 bases remaining between them. The CDR3, as DNA: TGCGCCAGCAGCTTGGATCTGGCGGGAACCACAGATACGCAGTATTTT. It encodes CASSLDLAGTTDTQYF. Full variable domain (rest looked up from reference TRBV5-1 and TRBJ2-3): KAGVTQTPRYLIKTRGQQVTLSCSPISGHRSVSWYQQTPGQGLQFLFEYFSETQRNKGNFPGRFSGRQFSNSRSEMNVSTLELGDSALYLCASSLDLAGTTDTQYFGPGTRLTVL.

By share of the sample, this clone is medium-sized. The chain couples TRBV6-4 to TRBJ1-5; 11 nucleotides agree with TRBD1. With 2 bases clipped from V and 6 bases from J, the junction kept 0 bases outside the gene matches. CDR1 and CDR2 from the germline V gene are MRHNA and SNTAGT. The CDR3 spans 14 residues. The CDR3 reads CASSDGTGGQPQHF. CDR3 nucleotides: TGTGCCAGCAGTGACGGGACAGGGGGTCAGCCCCAGCATTTT.

The chain carries TRBV4-1 and TRBJ2-2, with D possibly being TRBD2 (6 bases). The germline V and J ends were trimmed by 4 bases and 7 bases, with 19 bases remaining between them. Germline assignment: CDR1 MGHRA and CDR2 YSYEKL. The CDR3 totals 16 residues. CDR3 sequence: CASSPLGVGGNGELFF. Written as DNA, the CDR3 is TGCGCCAGCAGCCCCCTGGGGGTGGGGGGTAACGGGGAGCTGTTTTTT.

The gene calls are TRBV27 and TRBJ1-5; no clear D. The V and J ends lost 3 bases and 7 bases respectively, with 10 bases between them. This CDR3 spans 13 amino acids. CDR1 and CDR2 (germline): MNHEY, SMNVEV (reference sequence). CDR3 sequence: CASSLAKQQPQHF. The DNA for the CDR3 is TGTGCCAGCAGTTTGGCCAAACAGCAGCCCCAGCATTTT.

The J gene is TRBJ2-4, the V gene TRBV27, with D tentatively TRBD2 (6 bases). This CDR3 has 14 residues. The V end lost 4 bases, the J end lost 14 bases, and 21 bases lay between the germline ends. Germline V gives CDR1 MNHEY, CDR2 SMNVEV (reference sequence). The CDR3 spells CASSSPGTYPVKYF. The CDR3 coding sequence is TGTGCCAGCAGTTCACCCGGGACTTACCCTGTTAAGTACTTC.

The chain has TRBV5-4 and TRBJ2-3; D is unresolved. Germline V CDR1 and CDR2: SGHNT, YYREEE (reference sequence). The germline V and J ends were trimmed by 3 bases and 6 bases, with 5 bases remaining between them. The CDR3 consists of 11 residues. The CDR3 reads CASSSQDTQYF. In DNA, the CDR3 is TGTGCCAGCAGCTCGCAGGATACGCAGTATTTT.